These 26 T cell receptor beta chains originate from one sample sequenced in a study of CXCR3-negative and CXCR3-positive naive CD8 T cells. Study findings and constraints: CXCR3-positive naive cells had more hydrophobic TRB CDR3s than CXCR3-negative naive cells.

The study made its TRB cDNA libraries by 5' RACE, adding UMI labels. TCRdb reanalyzed the 5' RACE reads, giving one entry per CDR3 protein sequence and no DNA. The data show about 98,000 distinct CDR3 sequences, and the top ten clones hold approximately 0.99%. The antigens these receptors bind are not known. The specimen sequenced was naive CXCR3+ CD8+ T cells from blood. Subset given: CD45RO-CCR7+CD27+CD95- naive CD8+ T cells expressing CXCR3 (TNR3+). These receptor sequences come from a human donor in good health. Some clones in this sample may be carry-over from other donors' samples.

This chain joins TRBV11-1 and TRBJ2-1; TCRdb names TRBD2, which stays unverified in the absence of DNA. CDR1 SGHAT and CDR2 FQDESV come from the germline V gene (reference sequence). The CDR3 loop spans 15 amino acids. This CDR3 reads CASSFYGGALNEQFF.

This chain uses TRBV4-3 with TRBJ2-5; TCRdb lists TRBD2, though no DNA is available to test this call. Germline CDR1 and CDR2: LGHNA and YSLEER. CDR3 length equals 16 residues. CDR3 protein: CASTPYAGGSGETQYF.

This chain connects TRBV7-7 to TRBJ2-5. The V gene's germline CDR1 is SSHAT and CDR2 FNYEAQ (reference sequence). This CDR3 has 14 amino acids. The CDR3 spells CASSLVTRAETQYF.

This chain connects TRBV21-1 to TRBJ2-2; TCRdb designates TRBD2, a call that cannot be tested without DNA. TRBV21-1 is a documented pseudogene. The CDR3 covers 17 residues. CDR3: CASSKDSGGPWTGELFF.

This chain uses TRBV7-2 with TRBJ2-7; TCRdb gives TRBD2 as the D gene, but with no DNA this cannot be confirmed. This CDR3 spans 15 amino acids. The germline V gene has CDR1 SGHTA and CDR2 FQGNSA. CDR3 residues: CASSLVEGGYYEQYF.

The chain combines TRBV4-3 with TRBJ1-2. The CDR3 spans 16 residues. Germline-derived CDR1 and CDR2 are LGHNA and YSLEER. CDR3 sequence: CASSQGPHGRADGYTF.

This rearrangement joins TRBV7-3 to TRBJ2-1; absent DNA, TCRdb's TRBD2 call cannot be checked. Looked up from germline, CDR1 is SGHTA and CDR2 is FQGTGA. This CDR3 has 17 amino acids. This chain's CDR3 is CASSSPPPGSRHGEQFF.

The genes are TRBV29-1 and TRBJ1-1; TCRdb picks TRBD1, but there is no DNA to check that call. This CDR3 region has 11 residues. Germline-derived CDR1 and CDR2 are SQVTM and ANQGSEA. The CDR3 reads CSAPGAAEAFF.

V is TRBV28 and J is TRBJ2-7; checking the TCRdb D call of TRBD1 is not possible without DNA. Germline V gene sequence: CDR1 MDHEN, CDR2 SYDVKM. This CDR3 contains 15 residues. This CDR3 reads CASRLTGTGWNEQYF. Complete variable domain (other parts from reference TRBV28 and TRBJ2-7): DVKVTQSSRYLVKRTGEKVFLECVQDMDHENMFWYRQDPGLGLRLIYFSYDVKMKEKGDIPEGYSVSREKKERFSLILESASTNQTSMYLCASRLTGTGWNEQYFGPGTRLTVT.

The chain uses TRBV5-1 and TRBJ2-5. This CDR3 is built from 14 residues. Germline V lookup: CDR1 SGHRS, CDR2 YFSETQ. CDR3: CASSLDPGQETQYF.

CDR3 loop: CASSGPNEQFF. The genes are TRBV7-9 and TRBJ2-1; TCRdb's D gene call, TRBD2, goes unchecked for lack of DNA. The CDR3 runs to 11 residues. CDR1 and CDR2 (germline): SEHNR, FQNEAQ (reference sequence).

The CDR3 protein is CAISDGQGSSYNSPLHF. The J gene is TRBJ1-6, the V gene TRBV10-3; without DNA, the TCRdb call of TRBD1 cannot be checked. Germline CDR1 reads ENHRY; CDR2 reads SYGVKD. The CDR3 length is 17 residues.

The CDR3 protein is CASSSGLAGGHEQFF. The chain carries TRBV7-6 and TRBJ2-1; TCRdb reports TRBD2, a call that lacks DNA to check it against. Looked up from germline, CDR1 is SGHVS and CDR2 is FNYEAQ. This CDR3 comprises 15 residues.

The rearrangement joins TRBV28 to TRBJ2-2. The CDR3 length is 12 residues. Germline V gene lookup returns CDR1 MDHEN and CDR2 SYDVKM. CDR3 sequence: CASRENTGELFF.

The V call is TRBV3-1, the J call TRBJ2-7; the TRBD2 assignment by TCRdb is unverifiable without DNA. The CDR3 extends over 15 amino acids. Germline CDR1 reads LGHDT; CDR2 reads YNNKEL (reference sequence). The CDR3 sequence: CASSQEGLAGDEQYF.

J is TRBJ2-7 and V is TRBV4-1; without DNA, the TCRdb call of TRBD1 cannot be checked. Germline V lookup: CDR1 MGHRA, CDR2 YSYEKL. The CDR3 is made up of 13 amino acids. CDR3 protein: CASSQNRGYEQYF.

V and J are TRBV6-2 or TRBV6-3 and TRBJ1-2; absent DNA, TCRdb's TRBD1 call cannot be checked. This CDR3 comprises 13 residues. Germline loops: CDR1 MNHEY, CDR2 SVGEGT. The CDR3 reads CASSDPRQNGYTF.

The CDR3 loop is CASSLGVTANTGELFF. V is TRBV7-2 and J is TRBJ2-2. The germline gives CDR1 SGHTA, CDR2 FQGNSA. The CDR3 extends over 16 amino acids.

This chain connects TRBV3-1 to TRBJ2-5; TCRdb selects TRBD1, and the lack of DNA leaves this call unchecked. The CDR3 covers 16 residues. Germline loops: CDR1 LGHDT, CDR2 YNNKEL (reference sequence). CDR3 region: CASSPPLFTPEGTQYF.

The V call is TRBV7-2, the J call TRBJ2-5. Germline CDR1 SGHTA, CDR2 FQGNSA. The CDR3 is 15 amino acids. CDR3 sequence: CASASTAWQEETQYF.

V usage is TRBV7-3 and J usage is TRBJ2-1; there is no DNA to check the TCRdb D call of TRBD1. The germline V gene has CDR1 SGHTA and CDR2 FQGTGA. The CDR3 runs to 16 residues. CDR3 region: CASSLLFQGAYNEQFF. Drawing the rest from reference TRBV7-3 and TRBJ2-1, the complete variable domain is GAGVSQTPSNKVTEKGKYVELRCDPISGHTALYWYRQSLGQGPEFLIYFQGTGAADDSGLPNDRFFAVRPEGSVSTLKIQRTERGDSAVYLCASSLLFQGAYNEQFFGPGTRLTVL.

The J gene is TRBJ2-7, the V gene TRBV7-9; no DNA is available, so the TRBD1 call from TCRdb remains unchecked. CDR1 is SEHNR and CDR2 is FQNEAQ in the germline V gene (reference sequence). The CDR3 is made up of 14 amino acids. This CDR3 reads CASSLEQGGYEQYF.

The V and J genes are TRBV23-1 and TRBJ2-5; TCRdb outputs TRBD2, but without DNA this stays unchecked. TRBV23-1 is an ORF, with its function uncertain. The CDR3 runs 15 residues. The CDR3 sequence is CASSQRPSWVETQYF.

This chain connects TRBV19 to TRBJ2-1; as DNA is missing, the TRBD1 call by TCRdb cannot be tested. The CDR3 sequence is 16 residues long. Germline V gene lookup returns CDR1 LNHDA and CDR2 SQIVND (reference sequence). CDR3 sequence reads: CASSTPDGGPYNEQFF.

This chain uses TRBV6-2 or TRBV6-3 with TRBJ2-2. The CDR3 has 12 residues. CDR1 and CDR2 (germline): MNHEY, SVGEGT. The CDR3 here is CASTMGNGELFF.

This chain joins TRBV4-1 and TRBJ2-1. CDR3 size: 15 residues. Germline V CDR1 and CDR2: MGHRA, YSYEKL. The CDR3 protein is CASSQYGGSHNEQFF.